This T cell receptor beta chain was found in a study of cytomegalovirus exposure and HLA in healthy donors. About the study: Both the approximately 130 validation repertoires and the approximately 700 first-cohort repertoires used the same platform, as reported by a later analysis. General observations from the study: Listed as cytomegalovirus-associated were 150 to 200 TCR beta chains. As was reported, the classifier diagnosed cytomegalovirus status with high specificity and sensitivity. The dataset shows that most TCR sequences were rare, while some public TCRs occurred in many donors.

CDR1 and CDR2 (germline): SGHNT, YYREEE (reference sequence). The CDR3 is 13 residues long. V lost 6 bases and J 0 bases, leaving 10 bases between the germline ends. Clones were sequenced by immunoSEQ multiplex PCR, and TCRdb holds only the in-frame ones, with some missing. The sample includes 150,000 to 200,000 clones, around 87% seen only once; the top ten take roughly 1.5%. About this clone: Its specificity is unknown.

Sequenced sample: PBMCs. The rearrangement links TRBV5-4 to TRBJ2-7; tentatively, D is TRBD1 (6 bases). This receptor was identified in a woman under 40 in good health and CMV-seronegative. In nucleotides, the CDR3 is TGTGCCAGCACGACAGGACCCTCCTACGAGCAGTACTTC. Protein: CASTTGPSYEQYF.